These 14 T cell receptor beta chains were all obtained from the same sample, sequenced in a study of blood T cell repertoires in COVID-19. The assay was immunoSEQ multiplex PCR, and TCRdb's table has in-frame clones only and misses some. The repertoire holds 150,000 or so clones, about 86% seen once, with about 7% in the top ten. The sample comprised peripheral blood. These receptor sequences come from a man aged 50 to 60 with active or convalescent COVID-19.

The chain links TRBV19 to TRBJ1-6; tentatively, D is TRBD1 (6 bases). The CDR3 totals 15 residues. The V and J ends lost 3 bases and 8 bases respectively, with 14 bases between them. Per germline, CDR1 LNHDA and CDR2 SQIVND (reference sequence). The CDR3 bases are TGTGCCAGTAGTATGAATCAGGGGTCGGATTCACCCCTCCACTTT. It encodes CASSMNQGSDSPLHF.

The V gene is TRBV18, the J gene TRBJ1-1; D gene unclear. Trimming cost V 3 bases and J 8 bases, with 10 bases left between them. The CDR3 has 12 residues. The germline V gene has CDR1 KGHSH and CDR2 LQKENI. CDR3 protein: CASSPGRPEAFF. The CDR3 coding sequence is TGTGCCAGCTCACCCGGCAGGCCAGAAGCTTTCTTT.

This clone was picked up a small number of times. This chain uses TRBV18 with TRBJ2-4, with TRBD1 matching 12 bases. V shed 3 bases, J shed 3 bases, and the junction held 3 bases outside the gene matches. This CDR3 is built from 16 residues. CDR1 KGHSH and CDR2 LQKENI come from the germline V gene. The CDR3 protein is CASSPGTGGSKNIQYF. Here the CDR3 DNA reads TGTGCCAGCTCACCGGGGACAGGGGGCAGCAAAAACATTCAGTACTTC.

This sequence joins TRBV19 and TRBJ2-1; tentative D call: TRBD2 (5 bases). The CDR3 loop spans 16 amino acids. V was cut by 3 bases and J by 7 bases, with 19 bases left in between. From germline, CDR1 is LNHDA and CDR2 SQIVND (reference sequence). The CDR3 region is CASSISTPTGMNEQFF. The CDR3 nucleotides read TGTGCCAGTAGTATTTCGACTCCGACCGGGATGAATGAGCAGTTCTTC.

This clone was recorded a few times. CDR3 sequence reads: CASSRGLGETQYF. Written as DNA, the CDR3 is TGTGCCAGCAGCCGTGGGCTTGGAGAGACCCAGTACTTC. The chain couples TRBV6-2 or TRBV6-3 to TRBJ2-5; no definite D call. CDR3 size: 13 residues. Trimming left V 6 bases short and J 4 bases short, with 12 bases between. Germline CDR1 and CDR2: MNHEY and SVGEGT.

The rearrangement links TRBV9 to TRBJ2-7, with D possibly TRBD1 on 6 matching bases. Germline CDR1 reads SGDLS; CDR2 reads YYNGEE. The CDR3 has 15 amino acids. V was shortened by 4 bases and J by 2 bases, with 16 bases between the two germline ends. The CDR3 DNA follows: TGTGCCAGCAGCCCATCGACAGGCAGGGCCTACGAGCAGTACTTC. Protein sequence: CASSPSTGRAYEQYF.

The rearrangement links TRBV3-1 (or the pseudogene TRBV3-2) to TRBJ1-4, with a weak D call TRBD1 (6 bases). The CDR3 has 15 amino acids. The germline V gene encodes CDR1 LGHDT and CDR2 YNNKEL (reference sequence). Trimming removed 2 bases at V and 4 bases at J, with 11 bases between. DNA of the CDR3: TGTGCCAGCAGCCAAAGGACAGAGTATAATGAAAAACTGTTTTTT. Translation gives CASSQRTEYNEKLFF.

The chain has TRBV24-1 and TRBJ2-5; tentatively, D is TRBD1 (5 bases). This CDR3 region has 15 residues. CDR1 is KGHDR, CDR2 SFDVKD, per germline. V lost 3 bases and J lost 2, with 12 bases in between. CDR3 nucleotide sequence: TGTGCCACCAGTGATCATACAGGAAGACAAGAGACCCAGTACTTC. Translated, it gives CATSDHTGRQETQYF.

This clone was detected only a few times. The gene calls are TRBV10-3 and TRBJ2-5, with a possible D match to TRBD1 (7 bases). Deletions cut 5 bases from V and 5 bases from J, with 12 bases between. CDR1 and CDR2 (germline): ENHRY, SYGVKD. There are 13 residues in the CDR3. The CDR3 loop reads CAISQGGRETQYF. DNA for the CDR3: TGTGCCATCAGTCAGGGGGGTCGGGAGACCCAGTACTTC.

The chain uses TRBV11-3 and TRBJ2-1; D is undetermined. The ends were cut back, 4 bases at V and 2 bases at J, with 6 bases in the middle. Per the germline V gene, CDR1 is SGHNT and CDR2 is YENEEA. The CDR3 has 13 residues. CDR3 DNA sequence: TGTGCCAGCAGCTCCTATCCCTACAATGAGCAGTTCTTC. The encoded protein is CASSSYPYNEQFF.

The V gene is TRBV7-2, the J gene TRBJ2-1; TRBD1 might be the D (5 bases). CDR1 SGHTA and CDR2 FQGNSA come from the germline V gene. Trimming removed 5 bases at V and 2 bases at J, with 13 bases between. The CDR3 is made up of 15 amino acids. CDR3 DNA sequence: TGTGCCAGCAGCCCAGGCCAGGGAACCTACAATGAGCAGTTCTTC. This codes for CASSPGQGTYNEQFF.

The chain joins TRBV2 to TRBJ1-6, with TRBD1 matching 9 bases. From germline, CDR1 is SNHLY and CDR2 FYNNEI. V lost 7 bases and J lost 9; bases outside the gene matches: 4. This CDR3 comprises 13 residues. The CDR3 DNA sequence: TGTGCCAGCAACCTACAGGGGGCTTCACCCCTCCACTTT. Its translation: CASNLQGASPLHF.

The chain has TRBV5-1 and TRBJ2-3, with D perhaps matching TRBD1 (6 bases). Germline assignment: CDR1 SGHRS and CDR2 YFSETQ. Trimming removed 0 bases at V and 0 bases at J, with 8 bases between. This CDR3 has 15 amino acids. CDR3 protein: CASSLVGQSTDTQYF. The CDR3 DNA reads as TGCGCCAGCAGCTTGGTCGGACAGAGCACAGATACGCAGTATTTT.

The chain has TRBV7-2 and TRBJ2-3, with TRBD1 identical over 10 bases. The CDR3 runs to 15 residues. Losses at the gene ends were 0 bases for V and 12 bases for J; bases not matched to a gene: 9. CDR1 and CDR2 from the germline V gene are SGHTA and FQGNSA. As DNA, the CDR3 is TGTGCCAGCAGCTTAGCTCCCCGGGGACAGGGGATCCAGTATTTT. Amino acids: CASSLAPRGQGIQYF.